This T cell receptor beta chain was captured by sequencing in a study of beta chain features in type 1 diabetes listed by TCRdb under 2018. Study-wide context: Mean age, gender distribution, total cell number and subset yield were not different between patients and healthy donors. A total of roughly 98,000,000 sorted cells were examined across all samples, and RNA yield correlated strongly with the number of cells per subset. The study compared the TCRB repertoires of sorted circulating CD4+ T cell subsets in recently diagnosed type 1 diabetes patients with those in matched healthy donors. Regulatory and stem cell-like memory subsets were isolated from only 8 patients and about eight healthy donors, whereas naive and central memory subsets came from all 30 or so donors.

The germline V and J ends show losses of 5 bases and 7 bases respectively, and no gene match explains 8 bases of the junction. Inclusive of the bounding cysteine and phenylalanine, the CDR3 is 15 residues long. The CDR3 DNA has 45 bases and is translated from base 1. The germline V gene provides CDR1 SGHAT and CDR2 FQNNGV. The entire amount of isolated RNA was reverse transcribed using the High Capacity cDNA Reverse Transcription Kit, so the sequenced TCRB transcripts were expressed ones. Deep immunoSEQ sequencing was applied to naive, central memory and regulatory T cell samples, giving an average of roughly 3.3 million total reads per sample. Sorted cells were lysed in RLT buffer and RNA was extracted with DNase-treated RNeasy Micro or Mini kits, depending on cell number. To prevent cross-contamination, every cell subset was processed on its own, while patient and healthy donor samples were processed together. The immunoSEQ multiplex PCR was used to amplify TCRB sequences from cDNA, generating 87-bp fragments that spanned the CDR3 region. Sequencing of the amplicons was performed on the Illumina HiSeq platform. Processing in the source paper ran as follows. PCR bias was corrected computationally using synthetic template baselines, and reads within Hamming distance 2 were collapsed, with unmergeable singletons discarded. Reads were aligned to IMGT to assign V, D and J genes, CDR3 length, and insertions or deletions at six rearrangement sites. Within each subset, clonotype counts were normalized to sorted cell number, after which true diversity and Gini coefficients were computed with the tcR R package. The overlap coefficient, calculated on TCRB nucleotide sequences, was used to quantify repertoire sharing. Out-of-frame TCRB sequences from naive cells were analyzed to stand in for the pre-selection repertoire. Imported from immuneACCESS, the table was reduced by TCRdb to in-frame sequences with V and J called. These copies leave out some clones; in studies compared against another copy, an unresolved V gene accounts for under half, and the cause of the remainder is not known. V, J and clone size reflect that table, while D and trimming were determined from the DNA. The sample table records around 300,000 clones; around 16% of these occur just once. The ten top clones hold roughly 0.015% of the sample.

What the study reported, not specific to this receptor: PCR might favor shorter templates, but patient and control samples were amplified and corrected together, so any skew would affect both groups equally. Patients with type 1 diabetes made fewer insertions and deleted more nucleotides at VDJ recombination sites, implying thymic rearrangement abnormalities. HLA sub-analyses involved small numbers of individuals, so any influence of HLA type on TCRB rearrangement remained unresolved. Because cDNA rather than genomic DNA was sequenced, highly expressing activated cells could have been over-represented, although no difference in activation and CD3 levels was found between groups. Naive, central memory and regulatory TCRB repertoires appeared to be more alike among patients than among healthy donors. Type 1 diabetes patients showed a moderate but significant shortening of TCRB CDR3 length in all four CD4+ subsets.

Comments on this clone: What this receptor recognizes is not known. No clone much larger than this one lies a single base away; base qualities are absent.

A single peripheral blood draw of 95 to 150 mL on average was collected from each donor into heparinised tubes. Naive, central memory, regulatory and stem cell-like memory CD4+ T cells were sorted on a BD FACSAria II using a panel including CD45RO, CCR7, CD25, CD127, CD95 and CD27. A purity above 95% was achieved for all sorted populations. Right away, PBMCs were isolated by Lymphoprep density gradient centrifugation and were stained directly, with no culture step. So that batch effects would be minimized, each experiment stained and sorted samples in pairs, pairing one healthy donor with one patient.

The sequence links TRBV11-2 to TRBJ1-6, with 7 middle bases fitting TRBD1. The clonotype was recovered from a man between 18 and 35 years old with type 1 diabetes. The specimen sequenced was naive CD4+ T cells from blood. The cell subset or site tag for this specimen amounts to: true naive CD4+ T cells. CDR3 region: CASSRDSLGNSPLHF. The DNA sequence is as follows: TGTGCCAGCAGCCGGGACAGCCTGGGGAATTCACCCCTCCACTTT.